The 2 T cell receptor beta chains below all came from one sample that was sequenced in a study of human T cells and chemical hapten exposure. A single record per CDR3 protein comes from TCRdb applying MiXCR to the RACE reads. The top ten hold 1.8% of the sample, which has roughly 50,000 distinct CDR3 sequences, around 10% seen once. As to time point: patch test 1, 2 weeks after DPC sensitization. Treatment here: therapeutic diphenylcyclopropenone sensitization with weekly scalp DPC. The authors' total RNA extraction used unfractionated whole blood. Sequencing used whole blood, obtained in connection with sensitization to the hapten diphenylcyclopropenone (DPC). These receptors originate from a woman aged 40 to 55 with alopecia areata. Some clones in this sample may be carry-over from other donors' samples.

This clonotype appeared many times. The rearrangement uses TRBV9 and TRBJ2-1; 11 bases are shared with TRBD2. The germline V gene has CDR1 SGDLS and CDR2 YYNGEE. With V trimmed by 2 bases and J by 6 bases, 7 bases remained unmatched. The CDR3 length is 16 residues. CDR3 bases: TGTGCCAGCAGCGTCACTAGCGGGAGTGGCAGCAATGAGCAGTTCTTC. This codes for CASSVTSGSGSNEQFF.

In this sample, this clonotype turned up a few times. The chain is built from TRBV21-1 and TRBJ1-5. TRBV21-1 is listed as a pseudogene. This CDR3 has 12 amino acids. The CDR3 DNA sequence: TGTGCCAGCAGCGCCTCTTATCAGCCCCAGCATTTT. This encodes CASSASYQPQHF.